This T cell receptor (beta chain) was sequenced for a study of blood T cell repertoires in COVID-19. The table lists this clone with a count of one. Repertoires were generated with immunoSEQ multiplex PCR, while TCRdb's copy carries only in-frame clones and drops some. The sample lists more than 110,000 clones, about 80% occurring once. This CDR3 has 16 amino acids. Trimming removed 1 base at V and 1 base at J, with 13 bases between. Germline V gene data show CDR1 as SGHVS and CDR2 as FNYEAQ. V usage is TRBV7-6 and J usage is TRBJ1-1, with D possibly matching TRBD1 (5 bases). The source material was peripheral blood. This TCR was sampled from a human donor in a cohort sampled during active COVID-19. The CDR3 loop is CASSLGAQGRNTEAFF. In DNA form, the CDR3 reads TGTGCCAGCAGCTTAGGGGCTCAGGGAAGGAACACTGAAGCTTTCTTT.